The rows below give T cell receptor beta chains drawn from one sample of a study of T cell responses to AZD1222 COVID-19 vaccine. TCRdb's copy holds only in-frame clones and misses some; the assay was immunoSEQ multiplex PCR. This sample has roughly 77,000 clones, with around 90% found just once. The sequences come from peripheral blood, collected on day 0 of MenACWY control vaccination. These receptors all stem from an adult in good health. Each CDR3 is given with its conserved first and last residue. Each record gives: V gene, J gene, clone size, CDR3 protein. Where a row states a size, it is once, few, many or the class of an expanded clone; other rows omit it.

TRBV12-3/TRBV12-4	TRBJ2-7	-	CASGQRDYEQYF
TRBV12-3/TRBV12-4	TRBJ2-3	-	CASSRPSGDTQYF
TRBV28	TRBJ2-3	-	CASSFASGTDTQYF
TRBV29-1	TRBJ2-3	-	CSVDGTSGTDTQYF
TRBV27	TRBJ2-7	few	CASSRKGLAGGAYEQYF
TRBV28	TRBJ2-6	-	CASSPPGAGANVLTF
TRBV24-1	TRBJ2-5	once	CATSVTPTGGGETQYF
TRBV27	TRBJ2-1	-	CASSLAGLHNEQFF
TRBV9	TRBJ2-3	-	CASSENGVGTDTQYF
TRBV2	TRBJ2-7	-	CASGRDLYEQYF
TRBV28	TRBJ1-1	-	CASSLVGGNTEAFF
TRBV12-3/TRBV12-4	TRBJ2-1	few	CASSFGQRNEQFF
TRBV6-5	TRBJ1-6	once	CASTSGAESPLHF
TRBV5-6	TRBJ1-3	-	CASSLSPGGAFGNTIYF
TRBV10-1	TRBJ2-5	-	CASSESPSRDQYF
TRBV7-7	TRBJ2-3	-	CASSLESTDTQYF
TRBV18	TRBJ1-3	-	CASSPSSGTDSGNTIYF
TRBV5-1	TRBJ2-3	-	CASSSLQGADTQYF
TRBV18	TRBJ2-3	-	CASSPTLLQGGTDTQYF
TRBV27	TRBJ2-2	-	CASSLLGLPDTGELFF
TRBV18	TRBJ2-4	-	CASSPPTKNIQYF
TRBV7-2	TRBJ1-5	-	CASSLMPGSGPQHF
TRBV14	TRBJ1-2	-	CASSQDRGGAGGYTF
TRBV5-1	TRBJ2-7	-	CASSFGGEQYF
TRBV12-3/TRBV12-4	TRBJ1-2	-	CASSPGQKYTF
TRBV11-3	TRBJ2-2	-	CASSPGTTNTGELFF
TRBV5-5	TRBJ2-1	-	CASSLSGGTSNEQFF
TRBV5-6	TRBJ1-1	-	CASSRLDSSMNTEAFF
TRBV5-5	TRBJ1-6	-	CASSPRGDNSPLHF
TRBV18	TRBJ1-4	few	CASSPPAVGEKLFF
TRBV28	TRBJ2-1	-	CASTTTGTSGITYNEQFF
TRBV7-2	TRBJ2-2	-	CASSLTGVTGELFF
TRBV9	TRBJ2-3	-	CASSVVAGGPDTQYF
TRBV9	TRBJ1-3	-	CASSVAAGGGQNTIYF
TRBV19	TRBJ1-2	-	CASTKRADDARANYGYTF
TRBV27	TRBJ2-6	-	CASSPAISVSGANVLTF
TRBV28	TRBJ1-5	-	CAINPYSNQPQHF
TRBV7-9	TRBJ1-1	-	CASSSGQQPEAFF
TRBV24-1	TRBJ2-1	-	CATRTSGSHNEQFF
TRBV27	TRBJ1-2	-	CASSFGTGYGYTF
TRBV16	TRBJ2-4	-	CASSQSGGGAGNIQYF
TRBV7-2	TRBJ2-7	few	CASSPSSYEQYF
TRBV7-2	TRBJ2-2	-	CASSPQAQGMRGELFF
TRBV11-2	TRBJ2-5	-	CASSFSASWETQYF
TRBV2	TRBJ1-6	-	CASSGGGNNSPLHF
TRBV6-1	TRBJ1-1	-	CASSERGTSHSGAFF
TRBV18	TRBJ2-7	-	CASSPPDREYEQYF
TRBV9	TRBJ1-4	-	CASSVGTGGNEKLFF
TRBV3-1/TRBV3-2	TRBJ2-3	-	CASSSPLAGIDTQYF
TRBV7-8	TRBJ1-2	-	CASSSYRDNYGYTF
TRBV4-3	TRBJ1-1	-	CASSQDYRELNTEAFF
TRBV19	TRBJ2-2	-	CASSIDYGRGAGELFF
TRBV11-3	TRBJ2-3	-	CASSLAGGLDTQYF
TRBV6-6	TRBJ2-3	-	CAAGRGQSTDTQYF
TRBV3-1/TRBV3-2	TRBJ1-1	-	CASSQSEATNTEAFF
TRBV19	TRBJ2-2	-	CASSIHENTGELFF
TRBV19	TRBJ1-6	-	CASSRTEANSPLHF
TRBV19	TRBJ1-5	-	CASEGRGAWNQPQHF
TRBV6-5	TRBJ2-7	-	CASKSGQGTSYEQYF
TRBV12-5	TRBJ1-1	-	CASGWDGGNTEAFF